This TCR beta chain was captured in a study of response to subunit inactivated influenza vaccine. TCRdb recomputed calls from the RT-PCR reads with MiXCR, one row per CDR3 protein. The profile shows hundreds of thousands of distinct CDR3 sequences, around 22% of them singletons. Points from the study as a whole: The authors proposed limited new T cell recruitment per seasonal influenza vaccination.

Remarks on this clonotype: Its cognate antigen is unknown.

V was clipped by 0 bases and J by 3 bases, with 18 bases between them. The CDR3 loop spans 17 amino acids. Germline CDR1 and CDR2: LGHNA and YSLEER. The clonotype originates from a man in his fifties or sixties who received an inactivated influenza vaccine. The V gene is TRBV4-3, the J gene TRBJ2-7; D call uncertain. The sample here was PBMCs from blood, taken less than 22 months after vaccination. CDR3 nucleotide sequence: TGCGCCAGCAGCCAAGATCGGGCCCGAGGTGCCCTCTACGAGCAGTACTTC. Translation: CASSQDRARGALYEQYF.